This note documents a single TCR beta chain sequence. The data derive from a study of blood T cells in healthy people across ages. V shed 5 bases, J shed 5 bases, and the junction held 5 bases outside the gene matches. This CDR3 has 13 residues. Per the germline V gene, CDR1 is DFQATT and CDR2 is SNEGSKA (reference sequence). The use of a sample-barcoded 5' primer and a J-beta primer mix characterized a second PCR of about 7 to 12 cycles. Via MiXCR, TCRdb re-called the 5' RACE reads, giving one row per CDR3 protein. The table lists 660,000 or so distinct CDR3 sequences, under 70% of them singletons. Sequencing was performed on blood. This receptor was identified in a man aged 55 to 69 in good health. This chain joins TRBV20-1 and TRBJ2-5, with 10 nucleotides matching TRBD2. The CDR3 nucleotides read TGCAGTGCTGGCAGCGGGGGGGAGGAGACCCAGTACTTC. Its protein is CSAGSGGEETQYF.